The 26 T cell receptor beta chains reported below all come from one sample, sequenced in a study of blood T cell repertoires in COVID-19. The table came from immunoSEQ multiplex PCR; TCRdb's copy has only in-frame clones and leaves some out. Of around 98,000 clones in the sample, about 85% are singletons; the top ten hold 4% to 5%. Sequenced: peripheral blood. The receptors stem from a man aged 65 to 79 with acute or convalescent COVID-19.

This rearrangement joins TRBV7-2 to TRBJ1-1, with D perhaps TRBD1 (5 bases). CDR1 is SGHTA and CDR2 is FQGNSA in the germline V gene. This CDR3 has 14 amino acids. V lost 1 base, J lost 0 bases, and 6 bases lay in between. As DNA, the CDR3 is TGTGCCAGCAGCTTAGGGACACTGAACACTGAAGCTTTCTTT. Its protein is CASSLGTLNTEAFF.

This chain connects TRBV23-1 to TRBJ1-6; possible D gene TRBD1, 6 bases. TRBV23-1 is placed among ORFs of uncertain function. This CDR3 has 14 amino acids. The V end was cut by 0 bases, the J end by 6 bases, with 6 bases between. The CDR3 loop is CASSQSTGNSPLHF. CDR3 bases: TGCGCCAGCAGTCAATCGACAGGTAATTCACCCCTCCACTTT.

V usage is TRBV28 and J usage is TRBJ1-2; D not resolved. The CDR3 runs 13 residues. CDR1 and CDR2 (germline): MDHEN, SYDVKM. With 3 bases removed from V and 4 bases from J, the gap between germline ends came to 9 bases. The CDR3 sequence: CASSFVSFYGYTF. The CDR3 coding sequence is TGTGCCAGCAGTTTCGTTTCGTTCTATGGCTACACCTTC.

The rearrangement joins TRBV10-3 to TRBJ2-2; a weak D match, TRBD1 (6 bases). Germline CDR1 is ENHRY and CDR2 is SYGVKD. CDR3 length equals 15 residues. V shed 4 bases and J shed 5 bases, with 14 bases lying between them. The CDR3 spells CAISVDSLGTGELFF. The CDR3 DNA follows: TGTGCCATCAGTGTGGACAGCCTGGGGACCGGGGAGCTGTTTTTT.

V usage is TRBV18 and J usage is TRBJ1-1, with D unclear. In germline, CDR1 is KGHSH, CDR2 LQKENI. V gave up 2 bases and J gave up 1 base, with 8 bases separating them. The length of the CDR3 is 14 residues. CDR3 coding DNA: TGTGCCAGCTCACCAGTGGAGGGGAACACTGAAGCTTTCTTT. It specifies CASSPVEGNTEAFF.

The rearrangement links TRBV7-6 to TRBJ2-5; D is ambiguous. CDR3 length: 14 residues. Germline values: CDR1 SGHVS, CDR2 FNYEAQ. The V and J ends lost 3 bases and 5 bases respectively, with 13 bases between them. The CDR3 sequence: CASSLNSILETQYF. For the CDR3, the DNA is TGTGCCAGCAGCTTGAATAGTATCTTGGAGACCCAGTACTTC.

This clone appeared a single time. The gene calls are TRBV6-1 and TRBJ1-1, with D unclear. The ends were cut back, 1 base at V and 1 base at J, with 7 bases in the middle. The length of the CDR3 is 14 residues. Germline lookup yields CDR1 MNHNS and CDR2 SASEGT. Written as DNA, the CDR3 is TGTGCCAGCAGTGAAGTGCTAGGGAACACTGAAGCTTTCTTT. Its protein is CASSEVLGNTEAFF.

This chain links TRBV4-1 with TRBJ2-5; no definite D call. CDR1 and CDR2 from the germline V gene are MGHRA and YSYEKL. The CDR3 runs to 13 residues. V lost 4 bases to trimming and J lost 2 bases, with 8 bases between them. The CDR3 is CASSPYGQETQYF. The CDR3 DNA follows: TGCGCCAGCAGCCCCTACGGGCAAGAGACCCAGTACTTC.

As for this clone: The junction and the germline gene differ at one end; a read error may be behind it. The rearrangement uses TRBV7-7 and TRBJ2-5, with 7 bases fitting TRBD2. The CDR3 sequence is 15 residues long. CDR1 and CDR2 from the germline V gene are SSHAT and FNYEAQ (reference sequence). In DNA, the CDR3 is TGTGCTAGCAGCATCGGCGGCGCGGGGGAGGAGACCCAGTACTTC. Its translation is CASSIGGAGEETQYF.

This clone was counted only a few times. The rearrangement joins TRBV6-5 to TRBJ1-5, with D hard to call. The CDR3 loop spans 15 amino acids. Trimming cost V 5 bases and J 4 bases, with 15 bases left between them. The germline gives CDR1 MNHEY, CDR2 SVGAGI. CDR3 sequence: CASSPLPQRNQPQHF. The CDR3 coding sequence is TGTGCCAGCAGTCCATTACCCCAGCGTAATCAGCCCCAGCATTTT.

The chain carries TRBV7-9 and TRBJ2-5; possible D gene TRBD1, 6 bases. Trimming took 5 bases from V and 2 from J, leaving 15 bases between them. CDR3 size: 15 residues. The germline gives CDR1 SEHNR, CDR2 FQNEAQ (reference sequence). CDR3 nucleotides: TGTGCCAGCAGCCCCCTTGTCGGACAGCAAGAGACCCAGTACTTC. Amino acids: CASSPLVGQQETQYF. The full variable domain, its missing parts supplied by reference TRBV7-9 and TRBJ2-5, is DTGVSQNPRHKITKRGQNVTFRCDPISEHNRLYWYRQTLGQGPEFLTYFQNEAQLEKSRLLSDRFSAERPKGSFSTLEIQRTEQGDSAMYLCASSPLVGQQETQYFGPGTRLLVL.

V and J are TRBV28 and TRBJ2-5, with D tentatively TRBD2 (6 bases). V was cut by 6 bases and J by 0 bases, with 11 bases left in between. CDR3 size: 14 residues. CDR1 is MDHEN and CDR2 is SYDVKM in the germline V gene. CDR3 nucleotides: TGTGCCAGCAGAACTACTAGCAACCAAGAGACCCAGTACTTC. It yields the protein CASRTTSNQETQYF.

The rearrangement uses TRBV6-2 or TRBV6-3 and TRBJ1-3; 10 nucleotides align to TRBD1. Looked up from germline, CDR1 is MNHEY and CDR2 is SVGEGT. There are 14 residues in the CDR3. The V gene end was trimmed by 2 bases and the J gene end by 8 bases; junction bases not matched to a gene: 3. The CDR3 loop reads CASSYRDRGYTIYF. Written as DNA, the CDR3 is TGTGCCAGCAGTTACCGGGACAGGGGTTACACCATATATTTT.

The J gene is TRBJ1-5, the V gene TRBV30; D unclear. The CDR3 contains 13 residues. Germline loops: CDR1 GTSNPN, CDR2 SVGIG (reference sequence). The V end lost 0 bases, the J end lost 5 bases, and 8 bases lay between the germline ends. The CDR3 region is CAWSVGQDQPQHF. The CDR3, as DNA: TGTGCCTGGAGTGTTGGGCAGGATCAGCCCCAGCATTTT.

V and J are TRBV5-1 and TRBJ2-6, with 7 bases lining up with TRBD2. Per germline, CDR1 SGHRS and CDR2 YFSETQ. This CDR3 region has 17 residues. With V trimmed by 0 bases and J by 4 bases, 7 bases remained unmatched. Written as DNA, the CDR3 is TGCGCCAGCAGCTTGGCGGCGGGGGTAGCAGGGGCCAACGTCCTGACTTTC. Its translation is CASSLAAGVAGANVLTF.

The rearrangement links TRBV20-1 to TRBJ2-7; 10 bases map to TRBD2. This CDR3 is built from 14 residues. V lost 3 bases, J lost 6 bases, and 8 bases stayed unmatched. Germline CDR1 DFQATT, CDR2 SNEGSKA (reference sequence). In DNA form, the CDR3 reads TGCAGTGCTAGTCCTCTAGCGGGGGAAGTCGAGCAGTACGTC. This codes for CSASPLAGEVEQYV.

The V and J genes are TRBV29-1 and TRBJ2-5, with 8 bases lining up with TRBD2. Germline V gene sequence: CDR1 SQVTM, CDR2 ANQGSEA. CDR3 length: 14 residues. V shed 4 bases and J 1 base; nucleotides not matched to a gene: 5. CDR3 sequence reads: CSVAAGGLQETQYF. The CDR3 DNA reads TGCAGCGTTGCGGCGGGGGGCCTCCAAGAGACCCAGTACTTC.

The CDR3 coding sequence is TGTGCCAGCAGCACCGGGACAGGATACAATGAGCAGTTCTTC. Its translation is CASSTGTGYNEQFF. The chain joins TRBV7-9 to TRBJ2-1; 8 bases map to TRBD1. This CDR3 has 14 amino acids. V shed 5 bases, J shed 4 bases, and the junction held 4 bases outside the gene matches. Germline CDR1 is SEHNR and CDR2 is FQNEAQ (reference sequence).

This chain links TRBV18 with TRBJ2-1, with no clear D. V lost 1 base, J lost 8 bases, and 6 bases lay in between. CDR3 length equals 12 residues. CDR1 is KGHSH, CDR2 LQKENI, per germline. The chain's CDR3 is CASSPQAYEQFF. The CDR3, as DNA: TGTGCCAGCTCACCACAAGCCTATGAGCAGTTCTTC.

This clone was seen once. The genes are TRBV6-1 and TRBJ2-1, with TRBD2 matching over 13 bases. Looked up from germline, CDR1 is MNHNS and CDR2 is SASEGT. V lost 3 bases to trimming and J lost 6 bases; unmatched junction nucleotides: 5. The CDR3 has 16 residues. Here the CDR3 reads CASSELTSGGTNEQFF. CDR3 coding DNA: TGTGCCAGCAGTGAGCTGACTAGCGGGGGGACCAATGAGCAGTTCTTC.

The chain couples TRBV3-1 (or the pseudogene TRBV3-2) to TRBJ2-2; TRBD2 agrees at 8 bases. CDR1 and CDR2 (germline): LGHDT, YNNKEL (reference sequence). V dropped 0 bases and J dropped 0; count of bases not matched to a gene: 9. This CDR3 region has 19 residues. CDR3 nucleotides: TGTGCCAGCAGCCAAGATTCAGGAACTAGCGGAACGAACACCGGGGAGCTGTTTTTT. Translation: CASSQDSGTSGTNTGELFF.

The V gene is TRBV5-1, the J gene TRBJ2-7; possibly TRBD1 for D (6 bases). V was cut by 4 bases and J by 7 bases, with 18 bases left in between. The CDR3 totals 14 residues. Germline V gene data show CDR1 as SGHRS and CDR2 as YFSETQ. This chain's CDR3 is CASSIHRAFCEQYV. The CDR3, as DNA: TGCGCCAGCAGCATTCACAGGGCCTTTTGTGAGCAGTACGTC.

The chain employs TRBV5-1 and TRBJ2-4; D perhaps matches TRBD1 (6 bases). From germline, CDR1 is SGHRS and CDR2 YFSETQ. The CDR3 extends over 15 amino acids. V shed 3 bases and J shed 1 base, with 11 bases lying between them. Written as DNA, the CDR3 is TGCGCCAGCAGCTATTTAGGGGGTGCCAAAAACATTCAGTACTTC. Its translation: CASSYLGGAKNIQYF. The variable domain in full, completed from reference TRBV5-1 and TRBJ2-4, reads KAGVTQTPRYLIKTRGQQVTLSCSPISGHRSVSWYQQTPGQGLQFLFEYFSETQRNKGNFPGRFSGRQFSNSRSEMNVSTLELGDSALYLCASSYLGGAKNIQYFGAGTRLSVL.

This rearrangement joins TRBV28 to TRBJ2-5; D is ambiguous. This CDR3 region has 15 residues. Germline CDR1 and CDR2: MDHEN and SYDVKM. Deletions cut 6 bases from V and 7 bases from J, with 21 bases between. The CDR3 loop reads CASSSPNPRPGTQYF. The CDR3 DNA reads TGTGCCAGCAGCTCACCCAATCCTCGCCCGGGGACCCAGTACTTC.

The chain combines TRBV5-4 with TRBJ2-1; maybe TRBD1 (6 bases). Germline values: CDR1 SGHNT, CDR2 YYREEE (reference sequence). The CDR3 contains 13 residues. Between the trimmed V and J ends, which lost 5 bases and 7 bases, there was a span of 13 bases. This chain's CDR3 is CASSRDTLNEQFF. The CDR3 region has the DNA TGTGCCAGCAGTAGGGACACCCTAAATGAGCAGTTCTTC.

The gene calls are TRBV5-1 and TRBJ1-6; 8 bases agree with TRBD1. Germline CDR1 reads SGHRS; CDR2 reads YFSETQ. The junction had 8 bases not matched to a gene; V was cut back by 2 bases and J by 7 bases. The length of the CDR3 is 16 residues. Here the CDR3 DNA reads TGCGCCAGCAGCTTATTGGACAGGGCCCAAAATTCACCCCTCCACTTT. Residues: CASSLLDRAQNSPLHF.